Listed below are T cell receptor beta chains from one sample, sequenced in a study of shared clonotypes between healthy human individuals. Method: immunoSEQ multiplex PCR; TCRdb's copy keeps in-frame clones and lacks some. The sample lists 2,500,000 or so clones; roughly 92% were seen once. Sequenced sample: naive CD4+ T cells from PBMCs. The receptors derive from a man aged 18 to 30 in good health. Some clones in this sample may be carry-over from other donors' samples. The CDR3 runs from the conserved cysteine through the conserved F or W. The order of the fields is J gene, D gene, V gene, clone size, CDR3 protein, CDR3 DNA. The D gene is left open where the match is weak. Clone size is not always given. Where it is, it says once, few, many or a class for expanded clones.

TRBJ1-1 TRBD1 TRBV7-3 NA CASSSAQGTMAFF TGTGCCAGCAGCTCAGCACAGGGGACTATGGCTTTCTTT
TRBJ2-3 TRBD2 TRBV28 NA CASLAGTPGDTQYF TGTGCCAGCCTAGCGGGAACCCCGGGAGATACGCAGTATTTT
TRBJ1-5 NA TRBV5-4 NA CASSLAGANQPQHF TGTGCCAGCAGCTTGGCTGGGGCGAATCAGCCCCAGCATTTT
TRBJ1-2 TRBD1 TRBV7-2 NA CASSTWTGVIYGYTF TGTGCCAGCAGCACGTGGACAGGGGTCATTTATGGCTACACCTTC
TRBJ2-7 TRBD1 TRBV18 NA CASSPSKGQPYEQYF TGTGCCAGCTCACCCTCCAAGGGACAGCCCTACGAGCAGTACTTC
TRBJ2-7 TRBD1 TRBV5-1 NA CASSRDRSSYEQYF TGCGCCAGCAGCCGGGACAGAAGCTCCTACGAGCAGTACTTC
TRBJ2-1 TRBD2 TRBV30 NA CAWSMGLAGNEQFF TGTGCCTGGAGTATGGGACTAGCGGGAAATGAGCAGTTCTTC
TRBJ2-3 NA TRBV9 NA CASNRRGSTDTQYF TGTGCCAGCAACCGCAGGGGATCGACAGATACGCAGTATTTT
TRBJ1-2 NA TRBV11-2 NA CASSYMRGIDGYTF TGTGCCAGCAGCTATATGAGGGGTATCGATGGCTACACCTTC
TRBJ2-2 NA TRBV5-1 NA CASSLVGTGELFF TGCGCCAGCAGCTTGGTGGGCACCGGGGAGCTGTTTTTT
TRBJ2-7 TRBD1 TRBV7-8 NA CASSFTGQSYEQYF TGTGCCAGCAGCTTCACGGGACAGTCCTACGAGCAGTACTTC
TRBJ2-1 NA TRBV20-1 once CSVAKRNEQFF TGCAGTGTTGCGAAAAGGAATGAGCAGTTCTTC
TRBJ2-5 TRBD2 TRBV7-6 NA CASSLAPGLAGETQYF TGTGCCAGCAGCTTAGCGCCCGGACTAGCGGGGGAGACCCAGTACTTC
TRBJ1-1 TRBD1 TRBV11-2 NA CASRNVDRTEAFF TGTGCCAGCAGAAACGTGGACAGGACTGAAGCTTTCTTT
TRBJ1-1 NA TRBV5-5 NA CASSLTGHSNTEAFF TGTGCCAGCAGCTTAACGGGACACTCGAACACTGAAGCTTTCTTT
TRBJ2-7 NA TRBV30 NA CAWRGSTYEQYF TGTGCCTGGAGGGGCAGCACCTACGAGCAGTACTTC
TRBJ2-7 NA TRBV6-5 NA CASSFGNQDVYEQYF TGTGCCAGCAGTTTCGGAAATCAAGACGTCTACGAGCAGTACTTC
TRBJ1-1 NA TRBV2 few CASNLGSGLNTEAFF TGTGCCAGCAACTTAGGGTCAGGTCTGAACACTGAAGCTTTCTTT
TRBJ2-2 NA TRBV2 NA CASSYWRDRVSGELFF TGTGCCAGCAGTTATTGGAGGGACCGGGTTTCCGGGGAGCTGTTTTTT
TRBJ2-7 NA TRBV4-3 NA CASSQETGKYEQYF TGCGCCAGCAGCCAAGAAACAGGGAAGTACGAGCAGTACTTC
TRBJ2-1 NA TRBV12-2 NA CASRLEGRVVQFF TGTGCAAGTCGCTTAGAAGGACGGGTGGTACAGTTCTTC
TRBJ2-1 NA TRBV5-1 NA CASRLTGVEQFF TGCGCCAGCCGACTGACGGGAGTTGAGCAGTTCTTC
TRBJ2-1 TRBD2 TRBV6-4 NA CASSDSLDAGGNYNEQFF TGTGCCAGCAGTGACTCCCTCGATGCGGGGGGGAACTACAATGAGCAGTTCTTC
TRBJ1-3 NA TRBV4-1 NA CASSRYYTTDSGNTIYF TGCGCCAGCAGCCGGTACTACACTACAGACTCTGGAAACACCATATATTTT
TRBJ1-1 NA TRBV6-1 NA CASSNLNTEAFF TGTGCCAGCAGTAACCTGAACACTGAAGCTTTCTTT
TRBJ1-2 TRBD1 TRBV15 NA CATVRGTGEGGYTF TGTGCCACAGTTCGAGGGACAGGGGAAGGTGGCTACACCTTC
TRBJ1-1 NA TRBV7-9 NA CASSPRRADDTEAFF TGTGCCAGCAGCCCTCGGCGGGCAGACGACACTGAAGCTTTCTTT
TRBJ2-7 NA TRBV19 once CASRRGGSDYEQYF TGTGCCAGTAGGAGGGGGGGCAGTGACTACGAGCAGTACTTC
TRBJ1-3 NA TRBV5-1 few CASSSQGYSGNTIYF TGCGCCAGCAGCTCACAGGGTTACTCTGGAAACACCATATATTTT
TRBJ1-5 NA TRBV9 NA CASSLGGQWNQPQHF TGTGCCAGCAGCTTGGGGGGGCAGTGGAATCAGCCCCAGCATTTT
TRBJ2-7 TRBD1 TRBV18 NA CASSPGGQGNRNEQYF TGTGCCAGCTCACCTGGGGGACAGGGGAACCGTAACGAGCAGTACTTC
TRBJ2-5 NA TRBV5-1 NA CASSPGSYLETQYF TGCGCCAGCAGCCCTGGGAGTTACCTTGAGACCCAGTACTTC
TRBJ2-2 NA TRBV30 NA CAWSANPLLGRELFF TGTGCCTGGAGTGCGAACCCTTTACTTGGGCGGGAGCTGTTTTTT
TRBJ2-7 TRBD2 TRBV6-6 NA CASSPTSGTYEQYF TGTGCCAGCAGTCCGACTAGCGGGACCTACGAGCAGTACTTC
TRBJ1-1 NA TRBV5-1 NA CASSLELGVNTEAFF TGCGCCAGCAGCTTGGAGTTAGGGGTGAACACTGAAGCTTTCTTT
TRBJ2-7 TRBD2 TRBV7-9 NA CASSSTSGPYEQYF TGTGCCAGCAGCTCGACTAGCGGGCCCTACGAGCAGTACTTC
TRBJ2-7 TRBD1 TRBV7-3 NA CASSSAGTGAEQYF TGTGCCAGCAGCTCTGCTGGGACAGGGGCCGAGCAGTACTTC
TRBJ1-5 NA TRBV18 NA CASSQGPNQPQHF TGTGCCAGCTCACAGGGCCCCAATCAGCCCCAGCATTTT
TRBJ1-2 TRBD1 TRBV16 NA CASSYSPGQGFYGYTF TGTGCCAGCAGCTATTCACCGGGACAGGGTTTCTATGGCTACACCTTC
TRBJ2-2 NA TRBV9 NA CASSVGAGNTGELFF TGTGCCAGCAGCGTAGGTGCAGGGAACACCGGGGAGCTGTTTTTT
TRBJ2-2 NA TRBV28 NA CASSARISNTGELFF TGTGCCAGCAGTGCTAGGATTTCGAACACCGGGGAGCTGTTTTTT
TRBJ1-4 NA TRBV4-1 NA CASSQPRFGGPNEKLFF TGCGCCAGCAGCCAACCCCGTTTTGGGGGGCCTAATGAAAAACTGTTTTTT
TRBJ1-1 NA TRBV30 few CAFFPRRTEAFF TGTGCCTTTTTCCCCCGGAGGACTGAAGCTTTCTTT
TRBJ1-1 NA TRBV9 NA CASSADLIRTEAFF TGTGCCAGCAGCGCCGACCTCATAAGAACTGAAGCTTTCTTT
TRBJ2-2 NA TRBV7-9 NA CASSSLRVRGELFF TGTGCCAGCAGCTCTCTCAGGGTTCGTGGGGAGCTGTTTTTT
TRBJ2-7 NA TRBV28 NA CASSEGGRSYEQYF TGTGCCAGCAGCGAGGGGGGAAGGTCCTACGAGCAGTACTTC
TRBJ2-7 NA TRBV28 NA CASSQIGSQPSSYEQYF TGTGCCAGCAGCCAAATCGGGAGTCAGCCAAGCTCCTACGAGCAGTACTTC
TRBJ2-3 NA TRBV2 NA CASSEEAGTDTQYF TGTGCCAGCAGTGAAGAGGCGGGCACAGATACGCAGTATTTT
TRBJ2-7 NA TRBV5-4 NA CASSPTGTTYEQYF TGTGCCAGCAGCCCCACCGGGACAACCTACGAGCAGTACTTC
TRBJ2-7 TRBD2 TRBV28 NA CASILAGHSYEQYF TGTGCCAGCATCTTAGCGGGGCACTCCTACGAGCAGTACTTC
TRBJ1-3 NA TRBV6-5 NA CASSRTSGNTIYF TGTGCCAGCAGTCGAACCTCTGGAAACACCATATATTTT
TRBJ1-1 NA TRBV6-5 once CASRQLGGPDTEAFF TGTGCCAGCAGGCAGTTGGGGGGGCCTGACACTGAAGCTTTCTTT
TRBJ2-1 NA TRBV7-2 NA CASSLAGGGNEQFF TGTGCCAGCAGCTTAGCCGGCGGCGGCAATGAGCAGTTCTTC